Listed below are T cell receptor beta chains from one sample, sequenced in a study of post-analysis software for immune sequencing data. TCRdb processed the PCR reads anew with MiXCR; each CDR3 protein has one entry. The sample has 700,000 to 900,000 distinct CDR3 sequences; 46% are singletons. Sequencing used blood. Every receptor here comes from a girl aged 10 to 17 with multiple sclerosis. Each CDR3 is given with its conserved first and last residue. A D gene is named only where the DNA matches it firmly. For some rows the clone size is stated as once, few or many, or as a class when expanded; others skip it.

CDR3nt,CDR3aa,d_gene,j_gene,v_gene,abundance
TGTGCCAGCAGCCCGGCGGGACAGGGGCATGGCTACACCTTC,CASSPAGQGHGYTF,TRBD1,TRBJ1-2,TRBV13,NA
TGTGCCAGCAGCTTACCTGAGGGCACTGAAGCTTTCTTT,CASSLPEGTEAFF,NA,TRBJ1-1,TRBV5-6,few
TGTGCCAGCAGTTTGAGCCTAGCAGCAGATACGCAGTATTTT,CASSLSLAADTQYF,NA,TRBJ2-3,TRBV12-3/TRBV12-4,NA
TGTGCCAGCAGTTACTCGGGGCCTGACGACGAGCAGTACTTC,CASSYSGPDDEQYF,NA,TRBJ2-7,TRBV6-6,NA
TGCAGTGCTAGGGAGCAGGGAGGGCGCTACGAGCAGTACTTC,CSAREQGGRYEQYF,TRBD2,TRBJ2-7,TRBV29-1,few
TGCAGTGCTAGAGGTTTGCGGGACCCCCAAGGGAATGAGCAGTTCTTC,CSARGLRDPQGNEQFF,NA,TRBJ2-1,TRBV20-1,NA
TGTGCCAGCAGCCCGGGACAGGGTGATCAGGGCTACACCTTC,CASSPGQGDQGYTF,TRBD1,TRBJ1-2,TRBV7-8,NA
TGTGCCAGCAGCGTAGGTCAGGGCCGCTACCAAAGCTCCTACAATGAGCAGTTCTTC,CASSVGQGRYQSSYNEQFF,NA,TRBJ2-1,TRBV9,NA
TGTGCCAGCAGCGAGACTAGCGGGAGGCGCAATGAGCAGTTCTTC,CASSETSGRRNEQFF,TRBD2,TRBJ2-1,TRBV2,many
TGCGCCAGCAGCTTCCAGGGAGGCTCCGGGGAGCTGTTTTTT,CASSFQGGSGELFF,NA,TRBJ2-2,TRBV5-1,few
TGCAGTGCTAGCCCGACAGGGGGCGCATCCTACGAGCAGTACTTC,CSASPTGGASYEQYF,TRBD1,TRBJ2-7,TRBV20-1,few
TGTGCCAGCAGTGAATATATGGGGACAGGGATAGGCACTGAAGCTTTCTTT,CASSEYMGTGIGTEAFF,TRBD1,TRBJ1-1,TRBV25-1,NA
TGTGCCAGCAGTTCATCCCCCGCAGGGCGAGACGGCTACACCTTC,CASSSSPAGRDGYTF,NA,TRBJ1-2,TRBV6-2/TRBV6-3,few
TGTGCCATCCGAGGGGGGGACACCGGGGAGCTGTTTTTT,CAIRGGDTGELFF,NA,TRBJ2-2,TRBV10-3,NA
TGTGCCAGCAGCCCACTAGTGGGGGGGAGTGAGCAGTTCTTC,CASSPLVGGSEQFF,TRBD2,TRBJ2-1,TRBV7-3,NA
TGCAGTGCTAGTCGTGTGCTAGCGGAAGAGACCCAGTACTTC,CSASRVLAEETQYF,TRBD2,TRBJ2-5,TRBV20-1,NA
TGCGCCAGCAGCCATGGACAGGGAGGAGAGGAGACCCAGTACTTC,CASSHGQGGEETQYF,TRBD1,TRBJ2-5,TRBV5-1,few
TGTGCCAGCAGTCTCTATCTCGATCAGCCCCAGCATTTT,CASSLYLDQPQHF,NA,TRBJ1-5,TRBV27,NA
TGCAGCGTTGAAGAGGTTCTAGCGGGAAAGCAGAACAATGAGCAGGTCTTC,CSVEEVLAGKQNNEQVF,TRBD2,TRBJ2-1,TRBV29-1,NA
TGTGCCAGCAGCTTTTGGTCCGGACTAGCAGGCGCAGATACGCAGTATTTT,CASSFWSGLAGADTQYF,TRBD2,TRBJ2-3,TRBV13,few
TGTGCCAGCATAAGTACCGAGCACGAGCAGTACTTC,CASISTEHEQYF,NA,TRBJ2-7,TRBV6-6,NA
TGTGCCAGTGTGACAGGGAGGTTTCGGGACTACAATGAGCAGTTCTTC,CASVTGRFRDYNEQFF,NA,TRBJ2-1,TRBV12-3/TRBV12-4,NA
TGTGCCAGCGGAACAGGGATGGGACAGCCCCAGCATTTT,CASGTGMGQPQHF,NA,TRBJ1-5,TRBV6-5,NA
TGTGCCAGCAGTTTACCCCGTGGACAGGGGTCCTACGAGCAGTACTTC,CASSLPRGQGSYEQYF,TRBD1,TRBJ2-7,TRBV12-3/TRBV12-4,NA
TGTGCCACCAGCAGAGATCTGGCTGATACGCAGTATTTT,CATSRDLADTQYF,NA,TRBJ2-3,TRBV15,few
TGTGCCAGCAGTACCCAAGAGGGACAGCCCCAGCATTTT,CASSTQEGQPQHF,NA,TRBJ1-5,TRBV6-6,NA
TGTGCCAGCAGGCAGGGGCCTTTCTATGGCTACACCTTC,CASRQGPFYGYTF,NA,TRBJ1-2,TRBV12-3/TRBV12-4,NA
TGTGCCAGCAGCGTCACTGGAAACACCATATATTTT,CASSVTGNTIYF,NA,TRBJ1-3,TRBV9,NA